These T cell receptor beta chains were read from a single sample in a study of blood T cell repertoires in COVID-19. Clones were read by immunoSEQ multiplex PCR, and TCRdb kept only the in-frame ones, dropping some. The sample lists about 42,000 clones; roughly 90% were seen once. Source material: peripheral blood. These receptors originate from a man in his 70s with active COVID-19. The CDR3 runs from the conserved cysteine through the conserved F or W. Fields, in order: clone size, D gene, J gene, V gene, CDR3 protein, CDR3 DNA. The D gene is left open where the match is weak. The listing skips clone size in some rows; elsewhere it reads once, few, many or a size class.

clone_size: .; d_call: .; j_call: TRBJ2-7; v_call: TRBV6-5; cdr3_aa: CASSPSGGPPYEQYF; cdr3_nt: TGTGCCAGCAGTCCTTCAGGGGGGCCTCCCTACGAGCAGTACTTC
clone_size: .; d_call: TRBD2; j_call: TRBJ2-3; v_call: TRBV4-2; cdr3_aa: CASSRLGTSGGGTDTQYF; cdr3_nt: TGTGCCAGCAGCCGGCTCGGGACTAGCGGGGGTGGCACAGATACGCAGTATTTT
clone_size: once; d_call: TRBD2; j_call: TRBJ2-3; v_call: TRBV4-2; cdr3_aa: CASSQDSSGSLTDTQYF; cdr3_nt: TGTGCCAGCAGCCAAGATTCTAGCGGGAGTCTCACAGATACGCAGTATTTT
clone_size: once; d_call: TRBD1; j_call: TRBJ1-1; v_call: TRBV2; cdr3_aa: CASRKNTGAWENTEAFF; cdr3_nt: TGTGCCAGCAGGAAGAATACAGGGGCCTGGGAGAACACTGAAGCTTTCTTT
clone_size: .; d_call: TRBD2; j_call: TRBJ2-1; v_call: TRBV7-6; cdr3_aa: CASSYPRLAGGDEQFF; cdr3_nt: TGTGCCAGCAGCTACCCCCGACTAGCGGGGGGGGATGAGCAGTTCTTC
clone_size: .; d_call: .; j_call: TRBJ2-2; v_call: TRBV4-3; cdr3_aa: CASSRNMVGGELFF; cdr3_nt: TGCGCCAGCAGCCGAAATATGGTCGGCGGGGAGCTGTTTTTT
clone_size: .; d_call: TRBD1; j_call: TRBJ1-6; v_call: TRBV5-1; cdr3_aa: CASSVRQGAVNSPLHF; cdr3_nt: TGCGCCAGCAGCGTGCGGCAGGGGGCAGTTAATTCACCCCTCCACTTT
clone_size: .; d_call: .; j_call: TRBJ1-2; v_call: TRBV5-1; cdr3_aa: CASGEVPLVRGYGYTF; cdr3_nt: TGCGCCAGCGGGGAGGTCCCGTTAGTGAGGGGCTATGGCTACACCTTC
clone_size: once; d_call: TRBD2; j_call: TRBJ2-7; v_call: TRBV24-1; cdr3_aa: CATGTSADEQYF; cdr3_nt: TGTGCCACAGGGACTAGCGCGGACGAGCAGTACTTC
clone_size: .; d_call: .; j_call: TRBJ1-2; v_call: TRBV12-3/TRBV12-4; cdr3_aa: CASSQGPAGYTF; cdr3_nt: TGTGCCAGCAGTCAGGGTCCGGCGGGCTACACCTTC
clone_size: .; d_call: TRBD1; j_call: TRBJ2-7; v_call: TRBV7-9; cdr3_aa: CASSSRDRGWYEQYF; cdr3_nt: TGTGCCAGCAGCTCCCGGGACAGGGGGTGGTACGAGCAGTACTTC
clone_size: .; d_call: TRBD1; j_call: TRBJ1-6; v_call: TRBV27; cdr3_aa: CASSWGQDNSPLHF; cdr3_nt: TGTGCCAGCAGTTGGGGACAGGATAATTCACCCCTCCACTTT
clone_size: .; d_call: .; j_call: TRBJ1-6; v_call: TRBV4-3; cdr3_aa: CASSRLSSYNSPLHF; cdr3_nt: TGCGCCAGCAGCCGATTGAGCTCCTATAATTCACCCCTCCACTTT
clone_size: .; d_call: TRBD2; j_call: TRBJ2-1; v_call: TRBV18; cdr3_aa: CASSQPRAGGPGEQFF; cdr3_nt: TGTGCCAGCTCACAGCCCCGTGCGGGAGGGCCAGGTGAGCAGTTCTTC
clone_size: .; d_call: TRBD2; j_call: TRBJ2-1; v_call: TRBV6-2/TRBV6-3; cdr3_aa: CASSYEGLAPYNEQFF; cdr3_nt: TGTGCCAGCAGTTACGAAGGACTAGCCCCCTACAATGAGCAGTTCTTC
clone_size: once; d_call: TRBD1; j_call: TRBJ1-1; v_call: TRBV5-1; cdr3_aa: CASSRSWDRSMGAFF; cdr3_nt: TGCGCCAGCAGCCGCTCCTGGGACAGGTCTATGGGAGCTTTCTTT
clone_size: .; d_call: TRBD1; j_call: TRBJ2-7; v_call: TRBV7-9; cdr3_aa: CASSQPPGQGVYEQYF; cdr3_nt: TGTGCCAGCAGCCAACCCCCGGGACAGGGGGTCTACGAGCAGTACTTC
clone_size: .; d_call: .; j_call: TRBJ1-3; v_call: TRBV7-2; cdr3_aa: CASSLGGTGNTIYF; cdr3_nt: TGTGCCAGCAGCCTAGGCGGGACTGGAAACACCATATATTTT
clone_size: .; d_call: TRBD2; j_call: TRBJ2-4; v_call: TRBV2; cdr3_aa: CASSAGTSGESVAKNIQYF; cdr3_nt: TGTGCCAGCAGTGCTGGGACTAGCGGGGAATCAGTAGCCAAAAACATTCAGTACTTC
clone_size: .; d_call: .; j_call: TRBJ1-4; v_call: TRBV5-1; cdr3_aa: CASSLEAGRRGEKLFF; cdr3_nt: TGCGCCAGCAGCTTGGAAGCGGGGCGCCGGGGGGAAAAACTGTTTTTT
clone_size: once; d_call: TRBD2; j_call: TRBJ2-1; v_call: TRBV28; cdr3_aa: CASRTSGGAGSYNEQFF; cdr3_nt: TGTGCCAGCAGGACCTCCGGGGGGGCCGGGTCCTACAATGAGCAGTTCTTC
clone_size: .; d_call: .; j_call: TRBJ1-2; v_call: TRBV12-3/TRBV12-4; cdr3_aa: CASSKTEGDGYTF; cdr3_nt: TGTGCCAGCAGCAAGACAGAAGGGGATGGCTACACCTTC
clone_size: few; d_call: .; j_call: TRBJ1-1; v_call: TRBV2; cdr3_aa: CASILPGTEAFF; cdr3_nt: TGTGCCAGCATTCTCCCGGGAACTGAAGCTTTCTTT
clone_size: .; d_call: .; j_call: TRBJ2-1; v_call: TRBV5-6; cdr3_aa: CASSPAGTYYNEQFF; cdr3_nt: TGTGCCAGCAGCCCCGCGGGGACTTATTACAATGAGCAGTTCTTC
clone_size: .; d_call: .; j_call: TRBJ2-7; v_call: TRBV7-9; cdr3_aa: CASSLGGAQGYEQYF; cdr3_nt: TGTGCCAGCAGCTTAGGAGGGGCACAGGGCTACGAGCAGTACTTC
clone_size: .; d_call: TRBD2; j_call: TRBJ2-2; v_call: TRBV19; cdr3_aa: CASSPPTSGGAMGTGKLFF; cdr3_nt: TGTGCCAGTAGCCCCCCAACTAGCGGGGGGGCAATGGGCACCGGGAAGCTGTTTTTT
clone_size: .; d_call: .; j_call: TRBJ1-2; v_call: TRBV12-3/TRBV12-4; cdr3_aa: CASSSSANYGYTF; cdr3_nt: TGTGCCAGCAGCTCGTCAGCTAACTATGGCTACACCTTC
clone_size: .; d_call: TRBD1; j_call: TRBJ1-3; v_call: TRBV7-9; cdr3_aa: CASRKQGAGNTIYF; cdr3_nt: TGTGCCAGCAGGAAACAGGGGGCTGGAAACACCATATATTTT
clone_size: .; d_call: TRBD1; j_call: TRBJ1-5; v_call: TRBV19; cdr3_aa: CASMRAGGNQPQHF; cdr3_nt: TGTGCCAGTATGCGGGCAGGGGGGAATCAGCCCCAGCATTTT
clone_size: .; d_call: .; j_call: TRBJ2-7; v_call: TRBV6-5; cdr3_aa: CASSYSGYYEQYF; cdr3_nt: TGTGCCAGCAGTTACTCGGGCTACTACGAGCAGTACTTC
clone_size: .; d_call: TRBD2; j_call: TRBJ2-1; v_call: TRBV5-1; cdr3_aa: CASSLAGGPREQFF; cdr3_nt: TGCGCCAGCAGCTTGGCGGGAGGGCCGCGTGAGCAGTTCTTC
clone_size: .; d_call: TRBD2; j_call: TRBJ2-7; v_call: TRBV28; cdr3_aa: CASSLWTSGTKDEQYF; cdr3_nt: TGTGCCAGCAGTTTATGGACTAGCGGGACGAAGGACGAGCAGTACTTC
clone_size: once; d_call: .; j_call: TRBJ2-7; v_call: TRBV14; cdr3_aa: CASKKNGAYEQYF; cdr3_nt: TGTGCCAGCAAGAAGAACGGAGCCTACGAGCAGTACTTC
clone_size: .; d_call: .; j_call: TRBJ2-2; v_call: TRBV2; cdr3_aa: CASRAERLARGGELFF; cdr3_nt: TGTGCCAGCAGGGCTGAGCGTCTAGCGAGAGGCGGGGAGCTGTTTTTT
clone_size: .; d_call: .; j_call: TRBJ2-2; v_call: TRBV2; cdr3_aa: CASSGQGNTGELFF; cdr3_nt: TGTGCCAGCAGTGGCCAGGGGAACACCGGGGAGCTGTTTTTT
clone_size: .; d_call: TRBD1; j_call: TRBJ2-7; v_call: TRBV5-1; cdr3_aa: CASSFYGQGAYEQYF; cdr3_nt: TGCGCCAGCAGCTTTTATGGACAGGGCGCCTACGAGCAGTACTTC